This T cell receptor beta chain was captured in a study of OX40 agonist ivuxolimab in advanced cancers. Study in general: Subjects had a mean age of roughly 60 years, with a range of 23 to 79; around 84% were male. Broader study findings: Expanded clones were, on average, more numerous in CD8+ T cells than in CD4+. At 0.1 to 3.0 mg/kg and by week 6, clonal expansion occurred in CD4+ and CD8+ blood T cells.

Clones were sequenced by immunoSEQ multiplex PCR, and TCRdb holds only the in-frame ones, with some missing. The sample has tens of thousands of clones, roughly 87% seen once. V shed 5 bases and J 5 bases; nucleotides not matched to a gene: 13. CDR1 and CDR2 from the germline V gene are SEHNR and FQNEAQ (reference sequence). The CDR3 is 16 amino acids. Worth noting for this clone: Its matching antigen is unknown.

The source of this sequence is an adult with an advanced solid tumor such as melanoma, head and neck, liver or kidney cancer. The gene calls are TRBV7-9 and TRBJ1-1; 8 bases match TRBD1. The source material was CD4+ or CD8+ T cells sorted from blood, sampled in a trial of the OX40 agonist ivuxolimab. DNA of the CDR3: TGTGCCAGCAGCCTGGCATCGGGACAGGCGGGGACTGAAGCTTTCTTT. This gives the protein CASSLASGQAGTEAFF.